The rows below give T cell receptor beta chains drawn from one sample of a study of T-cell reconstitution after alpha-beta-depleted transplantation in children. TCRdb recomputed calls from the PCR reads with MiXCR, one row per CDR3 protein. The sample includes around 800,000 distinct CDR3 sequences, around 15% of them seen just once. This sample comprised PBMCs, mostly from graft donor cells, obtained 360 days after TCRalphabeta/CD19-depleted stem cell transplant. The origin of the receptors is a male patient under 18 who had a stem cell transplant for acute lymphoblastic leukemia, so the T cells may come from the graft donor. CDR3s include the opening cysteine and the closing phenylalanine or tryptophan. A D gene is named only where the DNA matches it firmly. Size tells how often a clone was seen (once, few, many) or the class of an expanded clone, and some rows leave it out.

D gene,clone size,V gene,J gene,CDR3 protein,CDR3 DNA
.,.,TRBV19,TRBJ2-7,CASSIVLDRIYEQYF,TGTGCCAGTAGTATAGTTCTCGACAGGATCTACGAGCAGTACTTC
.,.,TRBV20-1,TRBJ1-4,CCARGGGRGVGSTNEKLFF,TGCTGTGCTAGAGGAGGAGGCAGGGGCGTAGGGTCAACTAATGAAAAACTGTTTTTT
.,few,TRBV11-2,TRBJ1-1,CASSLQGGQPNTEAFF,TGTGCCAGCAGCTTACAGGGTGGGCAGCCGAACACTGAAGCTTTCTTT
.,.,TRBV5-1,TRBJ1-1,CASSFQDRNTEAFF,TGCGCCAGCAGCTTCCAGGACAGGAACACTGAAGCTTTCTTT
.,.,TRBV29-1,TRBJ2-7,CSVLTAGYEQYF,TGCAGCGTCCTGACAGCTGGCTACGAGCAGTACTTC
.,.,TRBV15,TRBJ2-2,CATSGSLNTGELFF,TGTGCCACCAGCGGCAGCTTGAACACCGGGGAGCTGTTTTTT
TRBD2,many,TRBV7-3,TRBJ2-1,CASSATRAGGANEQFF,TGTGCCAGCAGCGCCACTCGAGCGGGAGGAGCTAATGAGCAGTTCTTC
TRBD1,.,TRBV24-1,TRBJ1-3,CATRRGDRGTGDTIYF,TGTGCCACCCGCCGGGGGGACAGGGGGACCGGGGACACCATATATTTT
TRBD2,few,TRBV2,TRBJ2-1,CASNSGNPFYNEQFF,TGTGCCAGCAATAGCGGGAATCCCTTCTACAATGAGCAGTTCTTC
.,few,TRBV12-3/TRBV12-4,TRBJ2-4,CASSFSLRGIIQYF,TGTGCCAGCAGTTTTTCCCTTCGGGGAATCATTCAGTACTTC
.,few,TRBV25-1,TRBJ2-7,CASSVQGYHEQYF,TGTGCCAGCAGTGTGCAGGGCTACCACGAGCAGTACTTC
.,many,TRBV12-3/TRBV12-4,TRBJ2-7,CASSLAAASYEQYF,TGTGCCAGCAGTTTAGCAGCAGCTTCCTACGAGCAGTACTTC
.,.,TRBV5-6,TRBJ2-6,CASSLMQLSGSGANVLTF,TGTGCCAGCAGCTTGATGCAGCTAAGCGGGTCTGGGGCCAACGTCCTGACTTTC
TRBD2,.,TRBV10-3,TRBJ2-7,CAISARGTSGIPHEQYF,TGTGCCATCAGTGCTCGCGGAACTAGCGGGATTCCCCACGAGCAGTACTTC
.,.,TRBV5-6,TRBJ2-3,CASSLFVPILGNTQYF,TGTGCCAGCAGCTTGTTCGTGCCAATCCTTGGGAATACGCAGTATTTT
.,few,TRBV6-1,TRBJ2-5,CASSAQGQGGTQYF,TGTGCCAGCAGTGCTCAGGGCCAGGGGGGGACCCAGTACTTC
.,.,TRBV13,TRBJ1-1,CASYRLGTEAFF,TGTGCCAGCTACAGGTTGGGGACTGAAGCTTTCTTT
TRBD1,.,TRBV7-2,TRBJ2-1,CAITARDSYNEQFF,TGTGCCATTACAGCACGGGACAGCTACAATGAGCAGTTCTTC
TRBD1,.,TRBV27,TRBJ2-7,CASSPSDRVYEQYF,TGTGCCAGCAGTCCCTCGGACAGGGTATACGAGCAGTACTTC
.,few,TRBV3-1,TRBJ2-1,CASSQDRGFSSYNEQFF,TGTGCCAGCAGCCAAGATCGAGGGTTTAGCTCCTACAATGAGCAGTTCTTC
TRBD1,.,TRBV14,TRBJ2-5,CASSRQGQETQYF,TGTGCCAGCAGCCGACAGGGGCAAGAGACCCAGTACTTC
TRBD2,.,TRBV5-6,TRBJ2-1,CASSLALRLAGAYGNEQFF,TGTGCCAGCAGCTTGGCCTTGAGGCTAGCGGGAGCTTATGGAAATGAGCAGTTCTTC
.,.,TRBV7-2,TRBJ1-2,CASSHRYLRRSTNYGYTF,TGTGCCAGCAGCCACCGTTACCTCCGGAGGTCTACCAACTATGGCTACACCTTC
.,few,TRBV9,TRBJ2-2,CASTPSDRTPPNTGELFF,TGTGCCAGCACCCCTTCCGACAGGACTCCCCCGAACACCGGGGAGCTGTTTTTT
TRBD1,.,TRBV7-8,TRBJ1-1,CASAAWDRDVEIGAFF,TGTGCCAGCGCTGCCTGGGACAGGGATGTCGAAATCGGAGCTTTCTTT
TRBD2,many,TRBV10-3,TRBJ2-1,CATGGTSGSIDEQFF,TGTGCCACAGGGGGGACTAGCGGGAGTATCGATGAGCAGTTCTTC
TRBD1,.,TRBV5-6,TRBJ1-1,CASSVTGGWTEAFF,TGTGCCAGCAGCGTGACAGGGGGATGGACTGAAGCTTTCTTT
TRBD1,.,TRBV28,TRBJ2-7,CASSGQGINEQYF,TGTGCCAGCAGTGGACAGGGTATTAACGAGCAGTACTTC
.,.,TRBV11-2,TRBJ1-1,CASSFHMLSEAFF,TGTGCCAGCAGCTTTCACATGCTTTCTGAAGCTTTCTTT
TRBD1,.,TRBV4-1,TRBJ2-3,CASSQDQGAKADTQYF,TGCGCCAGCAGCCAAGATCAGGGGGCGAAGGCAGATACGCAGTATTTT
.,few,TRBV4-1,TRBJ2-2,CASSQEGGSNTGELFF,TGCGCCAGCAGCCAAGAGGGTGGATCTAACACCGGGGAGCTGTTTTTT
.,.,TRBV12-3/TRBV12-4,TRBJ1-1,CASSLREAFF,TGTGCCAGCAGTTTACGAGAAGCTTTCTTT
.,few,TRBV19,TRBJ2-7,CASSRAYSYEQYF,TGTGCCAGTAGTCGCGCCTATTCCTACGAGCAGTACTTC
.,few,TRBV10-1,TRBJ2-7,CASGESSYEQYF,TGCGCCTCAGGGGAGAGCTCCTACGAGCAGTACTTC
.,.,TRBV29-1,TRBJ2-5,CSGTGGAQGETQYF,TGCAGCGGCACAGGGGGGGCGCAGGGAGAGACCCAGTACTTC